What follows are 7 T cell receptor beta chains derived from one specimen sequenced in a study of T-cell memory formation after mild COVID-19. TCRdb processed the 5' RACE reads anew with MiXCR; each CDR3 protein has one entry. This sample yields approximately 250,000 distinct CDR3 sequences, of which around 17% are seen a single time; 22% belongs to the top ten. Sequencing was carried out using PBMCs or a T cell subset sorted from them (not recorded which). These receptors were collected from a man younger than 30 who had mild COVID-19 (a few samples of this study predate the infection). Cell type and time point are not known.

This clonotype was detected a few times. The chain combines TRBV3-1 with TRBJ2-7; either TRBD1 or TRBD2 may fit D (6 bases each). The CDR3 runs to 14 residues. The germline V and J ends were trimmed by 5 bases and 1 base, with 12 bases remaining between them. Germline V gene lookup returns CDR1 LGHDT and CDR2 YNNKEL (reference sequence). This CDR3 is CASSEEGGSYEQYF. The CDR3 DNA follows: TGTGCCAGCAGCGAGGAGGGGGGATCCTACGAGCAGTACTTC.

The chain is built from TRBV6-5 and TRBJ2-6; D is unclear. The CDR3 covers 19 residues. Deletions cut 10 bases from V and 0 bases from J, with 25 bases between. Germline V gives CDR1 MNHEY, CDR2 SVGAGI. CDR3 nucleotide sequence: TGTGCCACTCAACTTAGATTAAACAGCCACCTCTCTGGGGCCAACGTCCTGACTTTC. This sequence encodes CATQLRLNSHLSGANVLTF.

This rearrangement joins TRBV7-2 to TRBJ1-5, with D perhaps matching TRBD1 (6 bases). The CDR3 extends over 13 amino acids. The V and J ends lost 4 bases and 7 bases respectively, with 11 bases between them. Germline-derived CDR1 and CDR2 are SGHTA and FQGNSA. DNA of the CDR3: TGTGCCAGCAGCTACAATGGGGGCCAGCCCCAGCATTTT. Its protein product is CASSYNGGQPQHF.

This clonotype has a handful of counts. The chain recombines TRBV11-2 with TRBJ2-7; D gene unclear. Germline V CDR1 and CDR2: SGHAT, FQNNGV. Deletions cut 5 bases from V and 6 bases from J, with 17 bases between. The CDR3 consists of 14 residues. In nucleotides, the CDR3 is TGTGCCAGCAGCCCGTCCCGGGTTACCTCCGAGCAGTACTTC. This encodes CASSPSRVTSEQYF.

The chain is built from TRBV6-2 or TRBV6-3 and TRBJ2-5; D is unclear. Germline CDR1 is MNHEY and CDR2 is SVGEGT. Trimming stripped 6 bases from V and 5 bases from J, with 10 bases between. The CDR3 runs 12 residues. In DNA form, the CDR3 reads TGTGCCAGCAGCTCCCTGCCTGAGACCCAGTACTTC. Residues: CASSSLPETQYF.

This sequence joins TRBV4-2 and TRBJ1-1; D is perhaps TRBD1 (6 bases). V gave up 1 base and J gave up 4 bases, with 19 bases separating them. Germline values: CDR1 LGHNA, CDR2 YNFKEQ. CDR3 size: 17 residues. The CDR3 DNA sequence: TGTGCCAGCAGCCAAGCGCAGGGTGAAGGGGGTAGCACTGAAGCTTTCTTT. It is translated as CASSQAQGEGGSTEAFF.

This clonotype was found a few times. The V call is TRBV7-2, the J call TRBJ2-3; 8 bases map to TRBD2. CDR1 SGHTA and CDR2 FQGNSA come from the germline V gene. The V gene end was trimmed by 6 bases and the J gene end by 8 bases; junction bases not matched to a gene: 4. The CDR3 loop spans 12 amino acids. Here the CDR3 DNA reads TGTGCCAGCAGAAGGACTAGCCCTACGCAGTATTTT. This encodes CASRRTSPTQYF.